One and the same sample provided the 27 T cell receptor beta chains below, sequenced in a study of T cells in Graves' hyperthyroidism and ophthalmopathy. From RNA transcripts, TCR beta CDR3 regions were amplified. Initially, a first-round RT-PCR of the TCR CDR3 employed the HTBI primer set. TCRdb reanalysed the multiplex PCR reads using MiXCR and keeps one entry per CDR3 protein. This table holds some 550,000 distinct CDR3 sequences, roughly 15% found once. The specimen sequenced was blood. These receptors came from a woman between 35 and 50 years old with Graves' ophthalmopathy.

The chain combines TRBV7-9 with TRBJ2-1, with D possibly being TRBD2 (6 bases). The germline CDR1 and CDR2 sequences are SEHNR and FQNEAQ (reference sequence). The CDR3 is 14 residues long. Trimming shortened V by 3 bases and J by 9 bases, and 15 bases separated the two germline ends. The CDR3 DNA follows: TGTGCCAGCAGCTTGGGGCCGCGCGGGATTGAGCAGTTCTTC. This gives the protein CASSLGPRGIEQFF.

The genes are TRBV5-1 and TRBJ2-5; 8 bases are a match to TRBD2. Germline CDR1 reads SGHRS; CDR2 reads YFSETQ. The length of the CDR3 is 14 residues. V dropped 1 base and J dropped 4; count of bases not matched to a gene: 3. CDR3 sequence reads: CASSLRAGVETQYF. The CDR3 nucleotides read TGCGCCAGCAGCTTGCGAGCGGGAGTAGAGACCCAGTACTTC.

At least ten counts were recorded for this clonotype. V and J are TRBV28 and TRBJ1-6; 8 bases line up with TRBD1. The CDR3 is 14 residues long. CDR1 is MDHEN and CDR2 is SYDVKM in the germline V gene. Germline trimming cut 5 bases from V and 7 bases from J; bases unmatched to any gene: 4. CDR3 nucleotides: TGTGCCAGCAGTCTGGGACAGGTGAATTCACCCCTCCACTTT. Amino acids: CASSLGQVNSPLHF.

This clonotype was counted ten times or more. The V call is TRBV3-1, the J call TRBJ1-5; D is undetermined. V lost 0 bases and J 7 bases, leaving 10 bases between the germline ends. The CDR3 length is 14 residues. The V gene's germline CDR1 is LGHDT and CDR2 YNNKEL (reference sequence). CDR3 DNA sequence: TGTGCCAGCAGCCAAGAGGGTTTGGGGCAGCCCCAGCATTTT. Translation: CASSQEGLGQPQHF.

This clonotype has just a few counts. This chain's CDR3 is CASSIGHTSAQHF. In nucleotides, the CDR3 is TGTGCCAGTAGTATAGGACATACATCGGCCCAGCATTTT. The rearrangement links TRBV19 to TRBJ1-5, with D uncertain. This CDR3 has 13 amino acids. Deletions cut 1 base from V and 11 bases from J, with 12 bases between. Germline CDR1 LNHDA, CDR2 SQIVND (reference sequence).

This sequence joins TRBV5-5 and TRBJ2-7, with TRBD1 identical over 8 bases. This CDR3 comprises 14 residues. With 7 bases clipped from V and 3 bases from J, the junction kept 9 bases outside the gene matches. Germline values: CDR1 SGHKS, CDR2 YYEKEE (reference sequence). The chain's CDR3 is CASCSGTGGYEQYF. The DNA for the CDR3 is TGTGCCAGCTGCTCGGGGACAGGCGGCTACGAGCAGTACTTC.

The rearrangement joins TRBV27 to TRBJ1-6; TRBD1 matches 10 bases. CDR1 and CDR2 from the germline V gene are MNHEY and SMNVEV (reference sequence). V trimming: 5 bases; J trimming: 4 bases; junction bases outside the gene matches: 8. The CDR3 spans 17 residues. DNA of the CDR3: TGTGCCAGCAGTCCTTGGGGACAGGGGACATATAATTCACCCCTCCACTTT. It encodes CASSPWGQGTYNSPLHF.

This clonotype has at least ten counts. J is TRBJ2-7 and V is TRBV5-1; D is ambiguous. The CDR3 sequence is 14 residues long. Germline V gives CDR1 SGHRS, CDR2 YFSETQ. Trimming removed 0 bases from V and 6 bases from J, with 13 bases in between. The CDR3 sequence: CASSLEANYIEQYF. The CDR3 DNA reads TGCGCCAGCAGCTTGGAGGCCAACTACATCGAGCAGTACTTC.

This clonotype was observed many times. V and J are TRBV11-2 and TRBJ2-5; 8 nucleotides match TRBD2. CDR3 size: 16 residues. The germline V gene has CDR1 SGHAT and CDR2 FQNNGV. The V segment lost 2 bases and the J segment 2 bases; nucleotides outside the gene matches: 7. The CDR3 spells CASSLSATGGQETQYF. CDR3 coding DNA: TGTGCCAGCAGCTTATCTGCCACGGGAGGGCAAGAGACCCAGTACTTC. Using reference TRBV11-2 and TRBJ2-5 for the parts outside the CDR3, the full variable domain is EAGVAQSPRYKIIEKRQSVAFWCNPISGHATLYWYQQILGQGPKLLIQFQNNGVVDDSQLPKDRFSAERLKGVDSTLKIQPAKLEDSAVYLCASSLSATGGQETQYFGPGTRLLVL.

This clonotype was seen at least ten times. The chain joins TRBV5-1 to TRBJ2-7; 13 bases are a match to TRBD2. CDR1 and CDR2 from the germline V gene are SGHRS and YFSETQ. V was clipped by 4 bases and J by 5 bases; unmatched bases: 12. The CDR3 consists of 17 residues. CDR3 loop: CASSVGRTSGSQDEQYF. The CDR3 DNA is TGCGCCAGCAGCGTGGGGAGGACTAGCGGGAGTCAGGACGAGCAGTACTTC.

This clonotype was counted many times. V and J are TRBV2 and TRBJ2-1, with 16 bases matching TRBD2. CDR3 size: 15 residues. CDR1 and CDR2 (germline): SNHLY, FYNNEI. With 5 bases clipped from V and 15 bases from J, the junction kept 10 bases outside the gene matches. Here the CDR3 DNA reads TGTGCCAGCAGTCCTGGGACTAGCGGGAGGGCCGAGAGGTTCTTC. Translating gives CASSPGTSGRAERFF.

There are many counts of this clonotype. The chain joins TRBV6-1 to TRBJ1-1; D remains ambiguous. From germline, CDR1 is MNHNS and CDR2 SASEGT. The V end lost 6 bases, the J end lost 4 bases, and 12 bases lay between the germline ends. This CDR3 has 13 amino acids. The CDR3 nucleotides are TGTGCCAGCAGGGTCCCCCTGGGCACTGAAGCTTTCTTT. Its protein product is CASRVPLGTEAFF.

This clonotype has at least ten counts. V usage is TRBV2 and J usage is TRBJ2-3; 7 nucleotides agree with TRBD2. CDR3 length: 15 amino acids. The germline gives CDR1 SNHLY, CDR2 FYNNEI. Germline trimming cut 1 base from V and 5 bases from J; bases unmatched to any gene: 6. The chain's CDR3 is CASSEVRERIDTQYF. The DNA for the CDR3 is TGTGCCAGCAGTGAAGTGCGGGAGAGGATAGATACGCAGTATTTT.

This clonotype has ten or more counts. V and J are TRBV3-1 and TRBJ1-3; D is unresolved. Germline CDR1 LGHDT, CDR2 YNNKEL (reference sequence). V was shortened by 4 bases and J by 0 bases, with 10 bases between the two germline ends. The CDR3 is 15 amino acids. CDR3 loop: CASSPSMSSGNTIYF. In DNA, the CDR3 is TGTGCCAGCAGCCCAAGCATGAGCTCTGGAAACACCATATATTTT. The complete variable domain, with remaining parts taken from reference TRBV3-1 and TRBJ1-3, reads DTAVSQTPKYLVTQMGNDKSIKCEQNLGHDTMYWYKQDSKKFLKIMFSYNNKELIINETVPNRFSPKSPDKAHLNLHINSLELGDSAVYFCASSPSMSSGNTIYFGEGSWLTVV.

This clonotype has more than one count but fewer than ten. V is TRBV20-1 and J is TRBJ2-3; tentative D call: TRBD2 (6 bases). Trimming cost V 2 bases and J 4 bases, with 16 bases left between them. Germline values: CDR1 DFQATT, CDR2 SNEGSKA (reference sequence). The CDR3 sequence is 15 residues long. The CDR3 DNA follows: TGCAGTGCTAGATCAGCGGGCGCTGGGTCAGATACGCAGTATTTT. Translation gives CSARSAGAGSDTQYF.

This clonotype was seen once. The J gene is TRBJ2-3, the V gene TRBV19; D unclear. There are 10 residues in the CDR3. Deletions cut 10 bases from V and 4 bases from J, with 6 bases between. The germline gives CDR1 LNHDA, CDR2 SQIVND (reference sequence). CDR3 sequence (DNA): TGTGCCACCCCGGCAGATACGCAGTATTTT. This encodes CATPADTQYF.

This clonotype was seen more than once but under ten times. The rearrangement links TRBV6-7 to TRBJ2-7; 13 nucleotides align to TRBD2. TRBV6-7 has ORF status, its function being uncertain. With V trimmed by 11 bases and J by 0 bases, 16 bases remained unmatched. CDR3 size: 18 residues. The CDR3 DNA sequence: TGTGCCGTCGGAGGGGCACTAGCGGGAGGGCTCAGCTCCTACGAGCAGTACTTC. Its protein product is CAVGGALAGGLSSYEQYF.

There are a few counts of this clonotype. The chain combines TRBV20-1 with TRBJ1-3, with TRBD1 matching over 9 bases. The CDR3 covers 19 residues. Germline-derived CDR1 and CDR2 are DFQATT and SNEGSKA (reference sequence). V gave up 4 bases and J gave up 0 bases; unmatched junction bases: 16. The CDR3 bases are TGCAGTGCTAAGAACCCGGGACAGGGTGTGGTGAACTCTGGAAACACCATATATTTT. Translated, it gives CSAKNPGQGVVNSGNTIYF.

The V call is TRBV3-1, the J call TRBJ1-1; 11 bases align to TRBD1. The V gene's germline CDR1 is LGHDT and CDR2 YNNKEL (reference sequence). Trimming cost V 3 bases and J 5 bases; bases outside gene matches: 2. There are 14 residues in the CDR3. Here the CDR3 DNA reads TGTGCCAGCAGCCACGGACAGGGGGCGACTGAAGCTTTCTTT. Protein product: CASSHGQGATEAFF.

This clonotype showed up many times. The CDR3 protein is CASSLKAGGNEQFF. The CDR3 nucleotides are TGCGCCAGCAGCTTGAAAGCGGGAGGGAATGAGCAGTTCTTC. The chain recombines TRBV5-1 with TRBJ2-1; 10 bases are shared with TRBD2. V shed 1 base and J 7 bases; nucleotides not matched to a gene: 2. Germline V gene sequence: CDR1 SGHRS, CDR2 YFSETQ. The CDR3 is 14 residues long. Combining the CDR3 with reference TRBV5-1 and TRBJ2-1 gives the whole variable domain KAGVTQTPRYLIKTRGQQVTLSCSPISGHRSVSWYQQTPGQGLQFLFEYFSETQRNKGNFPGRFSGRQFSNSRSEMNVSTLELGDSALYLCASSLKAGGNEQFFGPGTRLTVL.

In this sample, this clonotype turned up a few times. One end of the junction varies from germline; a read error may be responsible. The chain is built from TRBV6-2 or TRBV6-3 and TRBJ2-3; the match to TRBD2 covers 7 bases. CDR1 MNHEY and CDR2 SVGEGT come from the germline V gene. The CDR3 extends over 16 amino acids. CDR3 sequence (DNA): TGTGCCAGCAGCCTAACTCTAGCGGACCCCACAAATACGCAGTATTTT. Translated: CASSLTLADPTNTQYF.

The sample holds a few counts of this clonotype. The J gene is TRBJ2-7, the V gene TRBV5-1; possible D gene TRBD1, 6 bases. CDR3 length equals 14 residues. Between the trimmed V and J ends, which lost 4 bases and 3 bases, there was a span of 14 bases. The germline V gene encodes CDR1 SGHRS and CDR2 YFSETQ. The CDR3 DNA sequence: TGCGCCAGCAGCAGAACGGGACAAGGCTACGAGCAGTACTTC. Translation: CASSRTGQGYEQYF. The whole variable domain, remainder taken from reference TRBV5-1 and TRBJ2-7, is KAGVTQTPRYLIKTRGQQVTLSCSPISGHRSVSWYQQTPGQGLQFLFEYFSETQRNKGNFPGRFSGRQFSNSRSEMNVSTLELGDSALYLCASSRTGQGYEQYFGPGTRLTVT.

This clonotype came up many times. The genes are TRBV5-1 and TRBJ2-2; no definite D call. Trimming took off 1 base at V and 1 base at J, with 11 bases between the two ends. Germline V gene lookup returns CDR1 SGHRS and CDR2 YFSETQ. CDR3 length equals 16 residues. CDR3 loop: CASSLLSRRNTGELFF. CDR3 in DNA: TGCGCCAGCAGCTTGCTTAGCCGACGGAACACCGGGGAGCTGTTTTTT.

This chain connects TRBV28 to TRBJ2-3; D gene unclear. This CDR3 region has 15 residues. Trimming shortened V by 3 bases and J by 2 bases, and 12 bases separated the two germline ends. Germline V gene lookup returns CDR1 MDHEN and CDR2 SYDVKM. This CDR3 reads CASSFYLGATDTQYF. CDR3 nucleotides: TGTGCCAGCAGTTTTTACTTAGGCGCCACAGATACGCAGTATTTT.

This clonotype was seen repeatedly, ten times or more. The chain recombines TRBV3-1 with TRBJ2-1; D unresolved. Germline V gene sequence: CDR1 LGHDT, CDR2 YNNKEL (reference sequence). The CDR3 consists of 17 residues. V was pared by 0 bases and J by 6 bases, with 18 bases between. Here the CDR3 reads CASSQDVGVGSPNEQFF. The CDR3 coding sequence is TGTGCCAGCAGCCAAGATGTTGGCGTAGGCTCCCCCAATGAGCAGTTCTTC.

This clonotype has a single count. The chain employs TRBV28 and TRBJ2-1; D perhaps matches TRBD1 (6 bases). The assigned J gene may be wrong: the sequence end matches TRBJ2-7 better. The CDR3 totals 13 residues. Germline CDR1 is MDHEN and CDR2 is SYDVKM. In DNA form, the CDR3 reads TGTGCCGGCACCCTCTACACAGGGAATGAGCAGTACTTC. Its protein is CAGTLYTGNEQYF.

The chain joins TRBV6-9 to TRBJ1-1; D ambiguous. The CDR3 is made up of 14 amino acids. Germline V gene lookup returns CDR1 MNHGY and CDR2 SVAAGI. The ends were cut back, 7 bases at V and 4 bases at J, with 16 bases in the middle. The CDR3 loop reads CASTPGLKSTEAFF. CDR3 sequence (DNA): TGTGCCAGCACTCCGGGTTTGAAGAGCACTGAAGCTTTCTTT.